The clone carrying this T cell receptor (beta chain) appeared many times. The record originates from a study of blood T cells in healthy people across ages. The trim removed 7 bases at V and 4 bases at J, leaving 5 bases unmatched. The length of the CDR3 is 12 residues. Germline V CDR1 and CDR2: SQVTM, ANQGSEA. A J-beta primer mix and a sample-barcoded 5' primer were used in a second PCR of roughly 7 to 12 cycles. TCRdb re-analysed the 5' RACE reads in MiXCR, keeping a single row per CDR3 protein. The sample lists around 800,000 distinct CDR3 sequences; 40% to 50% were seen once. The sequence was obtained from a man in his 60s in good health. The chain combines TRBV29-1 with TRBJ2-7, with 9 nucleotides matching TRBD1. The sample taken for sequencing was blood. DNA for the CDR3: TGCAGCGGGGGACAGGGCTCTTACGAGCAGTACTTC. Its translation is CSGGQGSYEQYF.